The 28 T cell receptor beta chains below all came from one sample that was sequenced in a study of cytomegalovirus exposure and HLA in healthy donors. Researchers ran the PCR with 60 Vbeta and 13 Jbeta primers. Using immunoSEQ multiplex PCR, the repertoire was profiled, and TCRdb retains in-frame clones only, with some absent. The sample records about 190,000 clones, 85% to 90% being singletons. Sequenced input: PBMCs. These TCRs come from a man between 25 and 39 years old in good health and CMV-seronegative.

This clone was observed a single time. This rearrangement joins TRBV6-5 to TRBJ2-1; 9 bases align to TRBD2. The CDR3 contains 16 residues. Trimming at V came to 1 base and at J to 7 bases, leaving 8 bases not matched to a gene. The V gene's germline CDR1 is MNHEY and CDR2 SVGAGI. CDR3 residues: CASSYYTGTSTNEQFF. The CDR3, as DNA: TGTGCCAGCAGTTACTACACCGGGACTAGCACAAATGAGCAGTTCTTC.

This chain links TRBV18 with TRBJ1-1, with D hard to call. Germline values: CDR1 KGHSH, CDR2 LQKENI. CDR3 length equals 15 residues. V lost 3 bases to trimming and J lost 1 base, with 12 bases between them. CDR3 nucleotides: TGTGCCAGCTCACCGGGTTCGGAGGCGAACACTGAAGCTTTCTTT. The encoded protein is CASSPGSEANTEAFF.

The rearrangement uses TRBV2 and TRBJ2-6; 8 positions agree with TRBD2. CDR1 is SNHLY and CDR2 is FYNNEI in the germline V gene. With 6 bases clipped from V and 0 bases from J, the junction kept 13 bases outside the gene matches. The CDR3 totals 19 residues. The CDR3 coding sequence is TGTGCCAGCAGCTTTATATTTGGGACTAGTGACTCTGGGGCCAACGTCCTGACTTTC. Encoded protein: CASSFIFGTSDSGANVLTF. Full variable domain (rest looked up from reference TRBV2 and TRBJ2-6): EPEVTQTPSHQVTQMGQEVILRCVPISNHLYFYWYRQILGQKVEFLVSFYNNEISEKSEIFDDQFSVERPDGSNFTLKIRSTKLEDSAMYFCASSFIFGTSDSGANVLTFGAGSRLTVL.

The chain employs TRBV2 and TRBJ2-5, with D tentatively TRBD1 (5 bases). CDR1 is SNHLY and CDR2 is FYNNEI in the germline V gene. Deletions cut 6 bases from V and 5 bases from J, with 16 bases between. There are 14 residues in the CDR3. CDR3 residues: CASRILQGGETQYF. In DNA form, the CDR3 reads TGTGCCAGCAGAATACTCCAGGGTGGGGAGACCCAGTACTTC.

About this clone itself: The junction departs from the called germline gene at one end, perhaps through a read error. This chain joins TRBV7-7 and TRBJ2-1, with 7 bases fitting TRBD2. This CDR3 is built from 19 residues. Germline V gives CDR1 SSHAT, CDR2 FNYEAQ (reference sequence). The chain's CDR3 is CASSPGPGLTIGTYNEQFF. CDR3 nucleotides: TGTGCTAGCAGCCCCGGGCCGGGACTAACGATAGGGACCTACAATGAGCAGTTCTTC.

This clone was picked up a small number of times. The rearrangement links TRBV28 to TRBJ2-7; a possible D gene is TRBD2 (5 bases). V dropped 5 bases and J dropped 4 bases, with 6 bases sitting between them. The germline CDR1 and CDR2 sequences are MDHEN and SYDVKM. This CDR3 region has 11 residues. The CDR3 region has the DNA TGTGCCAGCAGTGGGGAGTACGAGCAGTACTTC. Amino acids: CASSGEYEQYF.

The table lists this clone with a count of one. This chain connects TRBV6-6 to TRBJ2-5; perhaps TRBD2 as D (5 bases). Per the germline V gene, CDR1 is MNHNY and CDR2 is SVGAGI (reference sequence). This CDR3 has 12 residues. V dropped 7 bases and J dropped 2 bases, with 8 bases sitting between them. The CDR3: CASNGGQETQYF. In DNA form, the CDR3 reads TGTGCCAGCAACGGAGGACAAGAGACCCAGTACTTC.

The rearrangement joins TRBV30 to TRBJ1-2, with TRBD1 matching 11 bases. The CDR3 loop spans 14 amino acids. From germline, CDR1 is GTSNPN and CDR2 SVGIG (reference sequence). V was pared by 4 bases and J by 5 bases, with 6 bases of the junction left unmatched. The CDR3 coding sequence is TGTGCCTGGACCCGGGGGGACAGGGGGTATGGCTACACCTTC. This codes for CAWTRGDRGYGYTF. The whole variable domain, remainder taken from reference TRBV30 and TRBJ1-2, is SQTIHQWPATLVQPVGSPLSLECTVEGTSNPNLYWYRQAAGRGLQLLFYSVGIGQISSEVPQNLSASRPQDRQFILSSKKLLLSDSGFYLCAWTRGDRGYGYTFGSGTRLTVV.

This clone was detected only a few times. Other DNA sequences in the same sample also yield this CDR3. The chain couples TRBV4-1 to TRBJ1-5, with D perhaps matching TRBD1 (6 bases). Germline CDR1 is MGHRA and CDR2 is YSYEKL. Trimming left V 0 bases short and J 3 bases short, with 9 bases between. This CDR3 comprises 15 residues. The CDR3 loop reads CASSQDRDTNQPQHF. CDR3 bases: TGCGCCAGCAGCCAAGACCGGGACACCAATCAGCCCCAGCATTTT.

Comment on this clone: An end of the junction differs from the germline gene, which may be a read error. J is TRBJ1-5 and V is TRBV28; no clear D. Germline-derived CDR1 and CDR2 are MDHEN and SYDVKM. The CDR3 has 9 residues. CDR3 DNA sequence: TGTGCCCCCTACCCCCCATTCTGTTTT. Protein: CAPYPPFCF.

The rearrangement links TRBV11-3 to TRBJ2-5; TRBD2 matches at 7 bases. The CDR3 consists of 15 residues. V dropped 3 bases and J dropped 2; count of bases not matched to a gene: 6. The germline V gene has CDR1 SGHNT and CDR2 YENEEA. The CDR3 DNA follows: TGTGCCAGCAGCTTGGACGGGAGGCCTCAAGAGACCCAGTACTTC. This sequence encodes CASSLDGRPQETQYF.

The J gene is TRBJ2-5, the V gene TRBV4-1, with D possibly TRBD1 on 6 matching bases. The J call may be wrong; the DNA end is better matched by TRBJ2-7. The CDR3 spans 16 residues. The germline V gene encodes CDR1 MGHRA and CDR2 YSYEKL. Here the CDR3 DNA reads TGCGCCAGCAGCCAAGGTGGGCGGACAGTCGAATACGAGCAGTACTTC. Translating gives CASSQGGRTVEYEQYF.

This clone showed up just once. The chain couples TRBV28 to TRBJ2-7; 10 bases are a match to TRBD2. CDR3 size: 14 residues. The germline gives CDR1 MDHEN, CDR2 SYDVKM. Trimming at V came to 7 bases and at J to 0 bases, leaving 3 bases not matched to a gene. CDR3 in DNA: TGTGCCAGCACGTCTAGCGGGAGCTCCTACGAGCAGTACTTC. Encoded protein: CASTSSGSSYEQYF.

CDR3 DNA sequence: TGTGCCAGCGGACAGGGGGCCTACGAGCAGTACTTC. Encoded protein: CASGQGAYEQYF. The J gene is TRBJ2-7, the V gene TRBV2; 10 positions match TRBD1. V was pared by 8 bases and J by 2 bases, with 0 bases of the junction left unmatched. The CDR3 spans 12 residues. Looked up from germline, CDR1 is SNHLY and CDR2 is FYNNEI.

The chain recombines TRBV21-1 with TRBJ2-3; the D call in the table, TRBD2, was not verified against the DNA. TRBV21-1 is a known pseudogene. CDR3 length: 15 amino acids. CDR3 region: CASSPSGGRTDTQYF. For the CDR3, the DNA is TGTGCCAGCAGCCCAAGCGGGGGCCGCACAGATACGCAGTATTTT.

This chain uses TRBV4-1 with TRBJ2-1, with 7 bases fitting TRBD1. Unmatched junction bases numbered 9, after V lost 0 bases and J lost 7 bases. This CDR3 is built from 16 residues. The germline CDR1 and CDR2 sequences are MGHRA and YSYEKL. The CDR3 region has the DNA TGCGCCAGCAGCCAAGATAGAACAGGGGATTGGAATGAGCAGTTCTTC. It is translated as CASSQDRTGDWNEQFF.

The rearrangement joins TRBV27 to TRBJ2-5, with D tentatively TRBD2 (5 bases). V was pared by 4 bases and J by 7 bases, with 16 bases between. Germline loops: CDR1 MNHEY, CDR2 SMNVEV (reference sequence). This CDR3 is 14 amino acids long. Here the CDR3 DNA reads TGTGCCAGCAGTTCCGCCGCCGGAGGAGGGACCCAGTACTTC. This gives the protein CASSSAAGGGTQYF.

V usage is TRBV5-1 and J usage is TRBJ1-2, with 9 nucleotides matching TRBD1. V shed 3 bases and J 3 bases; nucleotides not matched to a gene: 6. This CDR3 comprises 15 residues. Germline V gene data show CDR1 as SGHRS and CDR2 as YFSETQ. CDR3 loop: CASSYPGQGHYGYTF. CDR3 in DNA: TGCGCCAGCAGCTATCCGGGACAGGGACACTATGGCTACACCTTC. The full variable domain, its missing parts supplied by reference TRBV5-1 and TRBJ1-2, is KAGVTQTPRYLIKTRGQQVTLSCSPISGHRSVSWYQQTPGQGLQFLFEYFSETQRNKGNFPGRFSGRQFSNSRSEMNVSTLELGDSALYLCASSYPGQGHYGYTFGSGTRLTVV.

The chain is built from TRBV6-5 and TRBJ1-4, with 7 bases matching TRBD1. Germline CDR1 and CDR2: MNHEY and SVGAGI. Unmatched junction bases numbered 9, after V lost 6 bases and J lost 8 bases. The CDR3 is 14 residues long. The CDR3, as DNA: TGTGCCAGCAGGAAACAAAAAGGGGGCGAAAAACTGTTTTTT. The encoded protein is CASRKQKGGEKLFF.

This CDR3 is CASSGEGGTDTQYF. In nucleotides, the CDR3 is TGTGCCAGCTCGGGGGAGGGGGGTACAGATACGCAGTATTTT. This chain links TRBV6-5 with TRBJ2-3; D perhaps matches TRBD2 (7 bases). With 8 bases removed from V and 3 bases from J, the gap between germline ends came to 15 bases. Per germline, CDR1 MNHEY and CDR2 SVGAGI. The CDR3 totals 14 residues.

This clone was seen a few times. CDR3 bases: TGTGCCAGCAGTTTGAGTAGCGGGACTGGGGAGCAGTACTTC. Translating it yields CASSLSSGTGEQYF. This chain links TRBV27 with TRBJ2-7, with 8 positions matching TRBD2. Germline V gene lookup returns CDR1 MNHEY and CDR2 SMNVEV (reference sequence). The CDR3 length is 14 residues. The V and J ends lost 3 bases and 7 bases, in that order; junction bases with no gene match: 8.

J is TRBJ2-3 and V is TRBV7-8; possible D gene TRBD1, 5 bases. This CDR3 has 17 amino acids. Germline-derived CDR1 and CDR2 are SGHVS and FQNEAQ. Deletions cut 5 bases from V and 5 bases from J, with 23 bases between. DNA of the CDR3: TGTGCCAGCAGCCCCCGACCGGACCAGGGATTTGTAGATACGCAGTATTTT. Its translation: CASSPRPDQGFVDTQYF.

J is TRBJ1-5 and V is TRBV28; TRBD1 matches 8 bases. V lost 4 bases and J lost 5; bases outside the gene matches: 10. The CDR3 length is 16 residues. CDR1 is MDHEN, CDR2 SYDVKM, per germline. The CDR3 region has the DNA TGTGCCAGCAGTTGGGGCCGACAGGGGAGGCATCAGCCCCAGCATTTT. Encoded protein: CASSWGRQGRHQPQHF.

The chain recombines TRBV27 with TRBJ1-1; D may be TRBD1 (5 bases). V was trimmed by 8 bases and J by 0 bases, leaving 10 bases between them. This CDR3 has 13 residues. CDR1 and CDR2 (germline): MNHEY, SMNVEV (reference sequence). The CDR3 nucleotides read TGTGCCAGCCTGGACACGCTGAACACTGAAGCTTTCTTT. Translated, it gives CASLDTLNTEAFF.

The V call is TRBV7-9, the J call TRBJ2-3; TRBD2 aligns across 9 bases. CDR3 length: 17 residues. V lost 9 bases, J lost 0 bases, and 13 bases stayed unmatched. The germline gives CDR1 SEHNR, CDR2 FQNEAQ (reference sequence). The CDR3 loop is CASLGGGAIRSTDTQYF. The CDR3 region has the DNA TGTGCCAGTCTGGGCGGGGGGGCCATTAGGAGCACAGATACGCAGTATTTT.

This clone has more than one count but fewer than ten. The genes are TRBV30 and TRBJ2-1; 7 bases fit TRBD1. The CDR3 spans 14 residues. Germline V gives CDR1 GTSNPN, CDR2 SVGIG (reference sequence). Unmatched junction bases numbered 15, after V lost 8 bases and J lost 8 bases. CDR3 residues: CAAGARRGLDEQFF. The CDR3 DNA is TGTGCCGCCGGCGCCAGAAGGGGGCTCGATGAGCAGTTCTTC.

V is TRBV7-2 and J is TRBJ1-2; D perhaps matches TRBD1 (6 bases). Trimming left V 6 bases short and J 7 bases short, with 15 bases between. The germline V gene encodes CDR1 SGHTA and CDR2 FQGNSA. This CDR3 comprises 13 residues. The CDR3 DNA follows: TGTGCCAGCAGTCTGGAACAGGGTTCTGGCTACACCTTC. This encodes CASSLEQGSGYTF.

The rearrangement uses TRBV2 and TRBJ2-3; D not resolved. Trimming took 7 bases from V and 9 from J, leaving 8 bases between them. This CDR3 has 10 amino acids. From germline, CDR1 is SNHLY and CDR2 FYNNEI. The CDR3 here is CASTGETQYF. CDR3 sequence (DNA): TGTGCCAGCACAGGTGAAACGCAGTATTTT.